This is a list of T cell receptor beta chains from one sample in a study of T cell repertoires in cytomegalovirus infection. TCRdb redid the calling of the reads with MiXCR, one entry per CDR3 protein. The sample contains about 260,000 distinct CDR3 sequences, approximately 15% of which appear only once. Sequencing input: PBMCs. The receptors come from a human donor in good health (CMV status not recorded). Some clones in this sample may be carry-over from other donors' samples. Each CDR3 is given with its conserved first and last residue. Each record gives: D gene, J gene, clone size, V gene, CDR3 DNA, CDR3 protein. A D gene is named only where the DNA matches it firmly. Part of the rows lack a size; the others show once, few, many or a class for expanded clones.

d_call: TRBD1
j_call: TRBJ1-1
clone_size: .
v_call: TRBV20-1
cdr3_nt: TGCAGTGCTAGAACTTTAGGCGGACAGGAGAACACTGAAGCTTTCTTT
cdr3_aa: CSARTLGGQENTEAFF

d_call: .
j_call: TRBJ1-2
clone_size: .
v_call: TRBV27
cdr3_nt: TGTGCCAGCAGTACAACGGGGCGGGCTAACTATGGCTACACCTTC
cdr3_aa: CASSTTGRANYGYTF

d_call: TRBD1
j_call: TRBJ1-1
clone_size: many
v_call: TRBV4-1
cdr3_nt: TGCGCCAGCAGGTACAGACAGGGAATGAACACTGAAGCTTTCTTT
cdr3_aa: CASRYRQGMNTEAFF

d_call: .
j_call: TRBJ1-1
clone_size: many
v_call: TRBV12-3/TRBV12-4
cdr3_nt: TGTGCCAGCAGTGAAGACCTCCTGGCTTTCTTT
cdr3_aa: CASSEDLLAFF

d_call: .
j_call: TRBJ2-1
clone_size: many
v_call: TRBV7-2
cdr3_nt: TGTGCCAGCAGCTCCGGAGGACCGAGCTCCTACAATGAGCAGTTCTTC
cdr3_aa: CASSSGGPSSYNEQFF

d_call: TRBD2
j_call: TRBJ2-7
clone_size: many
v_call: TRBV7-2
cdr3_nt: TGTGCCAGCAGCCTAGGGGGACTAGCCGCCGAGCAGTACTTC
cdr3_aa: CASSLGGLAAEQYF

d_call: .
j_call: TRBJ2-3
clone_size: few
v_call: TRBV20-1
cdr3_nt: TGCAGTGCTCCATTAGCTGTAGATACGCAGTATTTT
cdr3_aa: CSAPLAVDTQYF

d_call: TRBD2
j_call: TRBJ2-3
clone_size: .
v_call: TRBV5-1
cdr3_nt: TGCGCCAGCAGCTTGCGGGGACTAGCGGGAGATACGCAGTATTTT
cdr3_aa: CASSLRGLAGDTQYF

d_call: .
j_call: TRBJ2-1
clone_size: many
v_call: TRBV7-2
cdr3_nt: TGTGCCAGCAGCTCCCAAAGCGTCCAGAGGAATGAGCAGTTCTTC
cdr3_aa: CASSSQSVQRNEQFF

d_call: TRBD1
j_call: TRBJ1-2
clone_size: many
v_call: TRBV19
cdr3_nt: TGTGCCAGTAGTAATAACAGGGGAGTCGGTGATGGCTACACCTTC
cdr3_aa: CASSNNRGVGDGYTF

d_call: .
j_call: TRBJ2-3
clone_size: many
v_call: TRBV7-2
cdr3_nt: TGTGCCAGCAGTGTAGATGCGGGACACAGCACAGATACGCAGTATTTT
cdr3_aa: CASSVDAGHSTDTQYF

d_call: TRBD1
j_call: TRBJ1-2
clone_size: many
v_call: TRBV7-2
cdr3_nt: TGTGCCAGCAGCGCCCGACAGGGAAACTATGGCTACACCTTC
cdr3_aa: CASSARQGNYGYTF

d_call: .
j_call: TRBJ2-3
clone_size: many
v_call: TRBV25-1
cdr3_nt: TGTGCCAGCAGTGACTCCATGGGCAACACAGATACGCAGTATTTT
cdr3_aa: CASSDSMGNTDTQYF